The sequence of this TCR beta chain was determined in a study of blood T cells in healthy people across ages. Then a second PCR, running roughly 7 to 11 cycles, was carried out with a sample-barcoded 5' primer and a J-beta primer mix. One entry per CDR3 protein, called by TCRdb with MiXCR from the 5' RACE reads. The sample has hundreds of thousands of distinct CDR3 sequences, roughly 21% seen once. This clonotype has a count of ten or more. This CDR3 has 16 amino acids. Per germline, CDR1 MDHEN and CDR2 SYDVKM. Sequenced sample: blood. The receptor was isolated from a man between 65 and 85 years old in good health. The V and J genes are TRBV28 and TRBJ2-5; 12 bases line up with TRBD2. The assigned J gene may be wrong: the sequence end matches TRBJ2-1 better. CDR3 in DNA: TGTGCCAGCAGCTACACTAGCGGGAGGAACAATGATGAGCAGTTCTTC. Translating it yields CASSYTSGRNNDEQFF.